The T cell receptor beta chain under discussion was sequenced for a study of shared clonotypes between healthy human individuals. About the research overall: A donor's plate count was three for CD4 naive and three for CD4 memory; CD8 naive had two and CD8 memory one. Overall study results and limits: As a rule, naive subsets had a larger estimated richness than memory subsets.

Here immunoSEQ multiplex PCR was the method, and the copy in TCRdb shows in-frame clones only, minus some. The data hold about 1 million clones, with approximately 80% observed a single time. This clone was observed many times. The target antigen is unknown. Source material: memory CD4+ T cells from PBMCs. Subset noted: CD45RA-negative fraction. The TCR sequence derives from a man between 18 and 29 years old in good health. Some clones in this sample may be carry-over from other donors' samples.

In nucleotides, the CDR3 is TGTGCCTGGACCCGCCGGGGCGGCAACCAAGAGACCCAGTACTTC. It encodes CAWTRRGGNQETQYF. The chain couples TRBV30 to TRBJ2-5; TRBD1 or TRBD2 may be the D gene (5 bases each). The CDR3 runs to 15 residues. Germline V gene sequence: CDR1 GTSNPN, CDR2 SVGIG (reference sequence). V dropped 4 bases and J dropped 0 bases, with 15 bases sitting between them.